The T cell receptor beta chain described here comes from a study of cytomegalovirus exposure and HLA in healthy donors. Study results and caveats: A later analysis, which compared TCR beta chains of equal frequency, found the HLA-associated ones more clonally expanded.

This CDR3 region has 16 residues. Germline V gene sequence: CDR1 SGHRS, CDR2 YFSETQ. On this clone itself: The target antigen is unknown. Mismatch with germline at one junction end may stem from a read error.

Researchers ran the PCR with 60 Vbeta and 13 Jbeta primers. TCRdb keeps only in-frame clones here, not all; method: immunoSEQ multiplex PCR. This sample has some 130,000 clones, with around four fifths found just once. The clonotype comes from a male donor in good health and CMV-seropositive. This chain connects TRBV5-1 to TRBJ2-6, with 8 bases matching TRBD1. Sequencing was done on a sample of PBMCs. The CDR3 spells CASSLTGGTGANVLTF. The CDR3 region has the DNA TGCGCCAGCAGCCTCACAGGGGGGACTGGAGCCAACGTCCTGACTTTC.